Following are 14 T cell receptor beta chains from one sample sequenced in a study of CD8+ T cells in alopecia areata (dated by TCRdb to between 2018 and 2020). The treatment or condition label of this sample denotes: oral pan-JAK inhibitor, 5-10 mg twice daily. The library came from the immunoSEQ multiplex PCR assay. RNA was extracted from all samples and reverse transcribed into cDNA, which served as template for TCR sequencing. Entries here come from immuneACCESS through TCRdb and include only in-frame sequences with V and J called. Some clones fail to appear in such tables; in the studies checked, an unresolved V gene covers under half of the shortfall, and the cause of the remainder is unknown. The sample table records fewer than 250,000 clones; 50% to 70% of these occur just once. The ten largest clones represent roughly 1.3% of the sample. The sequencing used CD4+ T cells sorted from blood, collected between weeks 47 and 50, from a patient treated with tofacitinib. These receptors were collected from a human donor with alopecia areata.

This clone was detected once. The chain is built from TRBV2 and TRBJ2-1; perhaps TRBD2 as D (6 bases). CDR3 length: 12 residues. Per germline, CDR1 SNHLY and CDR2 FYNNEI. Trimming stripped 5 bases from V and 12 bases from J, with 14 bases between. CDR3 nucleotides: TGTGCCAGCAGTACGGGGGAGCTACGGCAGTTCTTC. It is translated as CASSTGELRQFF.

V and J are TRBV5-4 and TRBJ2-4; 7 bases align to TRBD1. V shed 4 bases and J 5 bases; nucleotides not matched to a gene: 6. The CDR3 runs 14 residues. Germline CDR1 SGHNT, CDR2 YYREEE (reference sequence). CDR3 DNA: TGTGCCAGCAGCCGAGGGACAGAGCAAAACATTCAGTACTTC. It translates to CASSRGTEQNIQYF.

The chain recombines TRBV30 with TRBJ2-3; 9 bases line up with TRBD2. CDR1 is GTSNPN and CDR2 is SVGIG in the germline V gene (reference sequence). The CDR3 extends over 12 amino acids. The CDR3 coding sequence is TGTGCAGGAGCGGGGGGCGGGGATACGCAGTATTTT. Translating it yields CAGAGGGDTQYF.

The gene calls are TRBV30 and TRBJ1-1, with 7 bases that match TRBD1. The germline CDR1 and CDR2 sequences are GTSNPN and SVGIG (reference sequence). This CDR3 has 14 amino acids. Trimming at V came to 3 bases and at J to 4 bases, leaving 8 bases not matched to a gene. The CDR3 is CAWRMTGWGTEAFF. CDR3 nucleotides: TGTGCCTGGAGGATGACAGGGTGGGGCACTGAAGCTTTCTTT.

This chain uses TRBV19 with TRBJ2-3, with a weak D call TRBD2 (7 bases). The CDR3 has 15 amino acids. Trimming pared 5 bases from V and 0 bases from J, leaving 12 bases between. CDR1 and CDR2 (germline): LNHDA, SQIVND (reference sequence). The CDR3 bases are TGTGCCAGTAGTGACCGGGGGGCGAGCACAGATACGCAGTATTTT. Translating it yields CASSDRGASTDTQYF.

This rearrangement joins TRBV5-6 to TRBJ2-3, with TRBD2 matching over 10 bases. V lost 4 bases and J lost 3; bases outside the gene matches: 5. The germline CDR1 and CDR2 sequences are SGHDT and YYEEEE. This CDR3 is 15 amino acids long. The CDR3 loop is CASSRGLAETDTQYF. DNA for the CDR3: TGTGCCAGCAGCCGCGGACTAGCGGAGACAGATACGCAGTATTTT.

The chain uses TRBV29-1 and TRBJ2-3; D gene ambiguous. CDR1 is SQVTM, CDR2 ANQGSEA, per germline. V was pared by 4 bases and J by 0 bases, with 14 bases between. CDR3 length: 15 amino acids. In nucleotides, the CDR3 is TGCAGCGTTGTTGGTAGCCCGAAGAGCACAGATACGCAGTATTTT. Its translation is CSVVGSPKSTDTQYF.

The rearrangement joins TRBV4-3 to TRBJ1-6; D gene uncertain. The CDR3 extends over 15 amino acids. Germline-derived CDR1 and CDR2 are LGHNA and YSLEER. Trimming shortened V by 0 bases and J by 10 bases, and 13 bases separated the two germline ends. This chain's CDR3 is CASSQEGKGGSPLHF. CDR3 DNA: TGCGCCAGCAGCCAAGAGGGGAAGGGTGGGTCACCCCTCCACTTT.

This clone was observed a few times. The chain joins TRBV29-1 to TRBJ1-1; TRBD1 agrees at 7 bases. The CDR3 is 14 amino acids. V lost 6 bases to trimming and J lost 0 bases; unmatched junction nucleotides: 7. Germline V gene data show CDR1 as SQVTM and CDR2 as ANQGSEA. The CDR3 region has the DNA TGCAGCGTGAAGGGCCAGGGGGTGAACACTGAAGCTTTCTTT. This translates into CSVKGQGVNTEAFF.

This clone was picked up a small number of times. This chain uses TRBV18 with TRBJ1-1, with D unresolved. The CDR3 extends over 14 amino acids. Germline V lookup: CDR1 KGHSH, CDR2 LQKENI. Trimming shortened V by 2 bases and J by 0 bases, and 7 bases separated the two germline ends. CDR3 coding DNA: TGTGCCAGCTCACCAGAGAGCTTGAACACTGAAGCTTTCTTT. Protein: CASSPESLNTEAFF.

About this clone: The junction does not match germline at one end; this may be a read error. The chain carries TRBV4-3 and TRBJ1-1; D perhaps matches TRBD1 (5 bases). The length of the CDR3 is 13 residues. Germline V CDR1 and CDR2: LGHNA, YSLEER. The CDR3 here is CASSPRGSQGQSF. CDR3 sequence (DNA): TGCGCCAGCAGCCCTAGGGGTTCCCAGGGTCAATCCTTT.

The V and J genes are TRBV7-2 and TRBJ2-6, with TRBD2 as a possible D gene (5 bases). CDR1 is SGHTA, CDR2 FQGNSA, per germline. V shed 5 bases and J shed 2 bases, with 13 bases lying between them. This CDR3 region has 16 residues. The CDR3 bases are TGTGCCAGCAGCCCCGGGGTACGGCCTGGGGCCAACGTCCTGACTTTC. Encoded protein: CASSPGVRPGANVLTF.

The rearrangement links TRBV30 to TRBJ1-1; 12 positions match TRBD1. The length of the CDR3 is 15 residues. After removal of 0 bases from V and 4 bases from J, the junction contained 3 bases not matched to a gene. Germline V gene lookup returns CDR1 GTSNPN and CDR2 SVGIG (reference sequence). The CDR3 protein is CAWSVKGQGATEAFF. CDR3 DNA: TGTGCCTGGAGTGTAAAGGGACAGGGGGCCACTGAAGCTTTCTTT.

This chain joins TRBV30 and TRBJ1-2; no clear D gene. The CDR3 runs to 14 residues. In germline, CDR1 is GTSNPN, CDR2 SVGIG (reference sequence). Trimming stripped 5 bases from V and 2 bases from J, with 15 bases between. Here the CDR3 DNA reads TGTGCCTGGGCCCTTATAGGACGGAACTATGGCTACACCTTC. This sequence encodes CAWALIGRNYGYTF.